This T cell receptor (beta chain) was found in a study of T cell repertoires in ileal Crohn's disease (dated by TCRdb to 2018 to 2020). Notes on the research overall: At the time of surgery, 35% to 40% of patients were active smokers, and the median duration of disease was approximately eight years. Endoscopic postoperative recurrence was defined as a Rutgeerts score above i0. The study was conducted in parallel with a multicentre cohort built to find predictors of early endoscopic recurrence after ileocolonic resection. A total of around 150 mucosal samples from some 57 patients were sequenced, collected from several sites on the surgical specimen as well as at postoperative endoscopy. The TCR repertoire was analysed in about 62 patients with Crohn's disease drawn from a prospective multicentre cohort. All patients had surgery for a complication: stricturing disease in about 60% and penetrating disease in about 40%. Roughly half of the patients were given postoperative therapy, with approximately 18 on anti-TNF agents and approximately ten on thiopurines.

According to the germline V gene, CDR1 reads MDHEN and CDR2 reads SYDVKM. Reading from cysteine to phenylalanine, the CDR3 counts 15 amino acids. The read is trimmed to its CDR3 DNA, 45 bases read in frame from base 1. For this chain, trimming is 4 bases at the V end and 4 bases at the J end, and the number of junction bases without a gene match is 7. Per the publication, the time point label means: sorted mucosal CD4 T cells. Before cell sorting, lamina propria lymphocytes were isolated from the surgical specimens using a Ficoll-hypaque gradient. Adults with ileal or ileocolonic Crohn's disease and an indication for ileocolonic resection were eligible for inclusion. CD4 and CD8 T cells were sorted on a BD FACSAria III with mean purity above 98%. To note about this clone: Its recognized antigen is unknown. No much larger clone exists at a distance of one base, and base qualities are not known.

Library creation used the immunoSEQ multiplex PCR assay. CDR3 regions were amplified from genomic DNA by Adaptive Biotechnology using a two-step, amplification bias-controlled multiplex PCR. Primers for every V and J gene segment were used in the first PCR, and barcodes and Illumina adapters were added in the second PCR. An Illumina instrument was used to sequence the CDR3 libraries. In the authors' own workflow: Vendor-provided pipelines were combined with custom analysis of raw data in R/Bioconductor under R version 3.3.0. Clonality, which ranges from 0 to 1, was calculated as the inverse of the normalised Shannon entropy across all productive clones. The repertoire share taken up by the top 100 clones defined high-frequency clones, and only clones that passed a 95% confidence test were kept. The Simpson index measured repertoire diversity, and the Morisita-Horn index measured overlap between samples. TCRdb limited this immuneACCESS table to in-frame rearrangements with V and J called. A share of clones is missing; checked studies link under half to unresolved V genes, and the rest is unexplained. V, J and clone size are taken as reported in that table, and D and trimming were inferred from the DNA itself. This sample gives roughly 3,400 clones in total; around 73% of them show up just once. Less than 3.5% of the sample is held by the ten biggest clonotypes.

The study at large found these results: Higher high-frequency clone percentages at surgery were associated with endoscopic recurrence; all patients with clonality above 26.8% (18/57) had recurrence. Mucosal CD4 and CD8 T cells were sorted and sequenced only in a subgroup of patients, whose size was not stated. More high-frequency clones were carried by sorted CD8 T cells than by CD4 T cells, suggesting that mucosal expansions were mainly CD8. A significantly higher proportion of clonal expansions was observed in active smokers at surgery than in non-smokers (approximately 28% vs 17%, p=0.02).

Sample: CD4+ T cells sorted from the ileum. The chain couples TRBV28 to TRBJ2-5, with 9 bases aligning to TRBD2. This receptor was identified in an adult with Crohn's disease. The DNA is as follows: TGTGCCAGCAGTTCTTCCGGGACTAGCTTAGAGACCCAGTACTTC. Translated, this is CASSSSGTSLETQYF.